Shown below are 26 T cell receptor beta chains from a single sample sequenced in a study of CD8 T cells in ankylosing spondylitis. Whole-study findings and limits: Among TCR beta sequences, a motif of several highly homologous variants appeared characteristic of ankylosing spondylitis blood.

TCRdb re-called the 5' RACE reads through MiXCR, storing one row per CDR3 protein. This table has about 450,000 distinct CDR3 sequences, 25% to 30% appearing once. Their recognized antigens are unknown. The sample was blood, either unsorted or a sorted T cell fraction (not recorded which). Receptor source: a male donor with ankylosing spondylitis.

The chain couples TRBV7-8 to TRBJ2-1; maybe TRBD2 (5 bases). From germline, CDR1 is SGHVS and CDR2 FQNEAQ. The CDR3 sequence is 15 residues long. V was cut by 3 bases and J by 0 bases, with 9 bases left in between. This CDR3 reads CASSFRSGSYNEQFF. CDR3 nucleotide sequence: TGTGCCAGCAGCTTCCGGAGCGGCTCCTACAATGAGCAGTTCTTC.

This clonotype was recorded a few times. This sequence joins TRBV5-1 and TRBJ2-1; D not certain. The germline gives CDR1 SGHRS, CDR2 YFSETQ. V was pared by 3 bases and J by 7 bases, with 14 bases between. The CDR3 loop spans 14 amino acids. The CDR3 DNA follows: TGCGCCAGCAGCTGGCGCGGAGCGAGGAATGAGCAGTTCTTC. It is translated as CASSWRGARNEQFF.

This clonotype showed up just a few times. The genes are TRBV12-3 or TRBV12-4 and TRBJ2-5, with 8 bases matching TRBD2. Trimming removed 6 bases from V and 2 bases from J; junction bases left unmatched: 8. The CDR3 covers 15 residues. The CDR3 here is CASRPYTSGQETQYF. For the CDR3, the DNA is TGTGCCAGCAGGCCTTACACTAGCGGACAAGAGACCCAGTACTTC.

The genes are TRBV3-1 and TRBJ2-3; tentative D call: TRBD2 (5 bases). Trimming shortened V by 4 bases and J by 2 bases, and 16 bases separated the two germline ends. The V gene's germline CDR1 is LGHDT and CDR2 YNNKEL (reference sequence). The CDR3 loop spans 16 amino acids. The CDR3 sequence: CASSLRTDFYTDTQYF. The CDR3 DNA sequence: TGTGCCAGCAGCCTACGGACGGACTTCTACACAGATACGCAGTATTTT.

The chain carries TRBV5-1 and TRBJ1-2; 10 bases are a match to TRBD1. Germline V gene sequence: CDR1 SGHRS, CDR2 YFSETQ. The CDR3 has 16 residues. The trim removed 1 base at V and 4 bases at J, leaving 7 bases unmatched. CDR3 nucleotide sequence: TGCGCCAGCAGCTTGTTGGGGACAGGGGCATCCTATGGCTACACCTTC. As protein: CASSLLGTGASYGYTF.

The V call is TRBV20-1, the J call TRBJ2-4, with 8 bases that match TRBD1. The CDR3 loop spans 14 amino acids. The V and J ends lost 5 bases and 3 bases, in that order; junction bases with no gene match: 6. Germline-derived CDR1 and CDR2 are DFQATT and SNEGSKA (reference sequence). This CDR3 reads CSARDRIVKNIQYF. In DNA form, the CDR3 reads TGCAGTGCTCGGGACAGGATAGTCAAAAACATTCAGTACTTC.

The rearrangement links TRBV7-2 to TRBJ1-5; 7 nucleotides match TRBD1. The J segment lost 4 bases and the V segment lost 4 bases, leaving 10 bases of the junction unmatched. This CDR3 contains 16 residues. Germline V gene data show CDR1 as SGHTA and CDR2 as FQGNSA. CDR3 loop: CASSSGQPLLNQPQHF. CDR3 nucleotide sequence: TGTGCCAGCAGCTCGGGACAGCCCTTACTTAATCAGCCCCAGCATTTT.

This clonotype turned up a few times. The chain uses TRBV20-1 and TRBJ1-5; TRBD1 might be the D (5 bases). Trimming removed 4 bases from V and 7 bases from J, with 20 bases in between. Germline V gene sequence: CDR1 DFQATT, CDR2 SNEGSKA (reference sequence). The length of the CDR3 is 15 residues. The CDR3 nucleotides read TGCAGTGCTATCTCCCTGGGGCAGTTTGGACAGCCCCAGCATTTT. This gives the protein CSAISLGQFGQPQHF.

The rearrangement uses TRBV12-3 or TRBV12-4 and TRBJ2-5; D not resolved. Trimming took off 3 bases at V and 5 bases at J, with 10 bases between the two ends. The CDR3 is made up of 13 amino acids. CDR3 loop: CASSLRKSETQYF. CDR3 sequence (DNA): TGTGCCAGCAGTTTGAGGAAGAGCGAGACCCAGTACTTC.

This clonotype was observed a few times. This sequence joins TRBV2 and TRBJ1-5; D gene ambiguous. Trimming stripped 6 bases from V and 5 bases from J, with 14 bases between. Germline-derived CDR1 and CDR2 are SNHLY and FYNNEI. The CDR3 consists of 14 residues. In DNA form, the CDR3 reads TGTGCCAGCAGAGCGGACGGGAAGGATCAGCCCCAGCATTTT. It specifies CASRADGKDQPQHF.

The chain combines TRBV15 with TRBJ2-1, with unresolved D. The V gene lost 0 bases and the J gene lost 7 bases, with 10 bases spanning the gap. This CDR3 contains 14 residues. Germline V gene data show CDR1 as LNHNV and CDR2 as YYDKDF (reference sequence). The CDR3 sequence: CATSRDFEKNEQFF. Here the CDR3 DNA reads TGTGCCACCAGCAGAGATTTTGAGAAAAATGAGCAGTTCTTC.

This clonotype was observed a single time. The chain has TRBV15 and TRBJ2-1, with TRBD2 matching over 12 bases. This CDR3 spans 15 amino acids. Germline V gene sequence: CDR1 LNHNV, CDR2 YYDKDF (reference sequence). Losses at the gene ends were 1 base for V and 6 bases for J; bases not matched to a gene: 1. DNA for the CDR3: TGTGCCACCAGCAGAGGGACTAGCGGGATCAATGAGCAGTTCTTC. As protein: CATSRGTSGINEQFF. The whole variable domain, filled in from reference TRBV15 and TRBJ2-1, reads DAMVIQNPRYQVTQFGKPVTLSCSQTLNHNVMYWYQQKSSQAPKLLFHYYDKDFNNEADTPDNFQSRRPNTSFCFLDIRSPGLGDTAMYLCATSRGTSGINEQFFGPGTRLTVL.

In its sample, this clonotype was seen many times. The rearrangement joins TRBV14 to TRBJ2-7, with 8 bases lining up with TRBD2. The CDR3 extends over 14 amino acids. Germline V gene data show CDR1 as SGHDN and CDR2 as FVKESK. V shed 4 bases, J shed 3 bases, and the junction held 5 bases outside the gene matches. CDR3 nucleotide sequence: TGTGCCAGCAGCCGAGCGGGAGAAGTCTACGAGCAGTACTTC. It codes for CASSRAGEVYEQYF.

The CDR3 reads CASSPGGGDTQYF. DNA for the CDR3: TGTGCCAGCAGCCCCGGGGGCGGAGATACGCAGTATTTT. V is TRBV12-3 or TRBV12-4 and J is TRBJ2-3; D may be TRBD1 or TRBD2 (6 bases each). V was pared by 6 bases and J by 5 bases, with 12 bases between. The CDR3 totals 13 residues.

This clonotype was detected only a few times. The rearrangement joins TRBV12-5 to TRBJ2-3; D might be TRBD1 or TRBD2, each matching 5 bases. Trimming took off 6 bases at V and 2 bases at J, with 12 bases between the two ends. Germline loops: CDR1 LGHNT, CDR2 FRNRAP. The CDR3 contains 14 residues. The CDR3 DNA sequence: TGTGCTAGTGGGGGACCCTCTTCCACAGATACGCAGTATTTT. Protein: CASGGPSSTDTQYF.

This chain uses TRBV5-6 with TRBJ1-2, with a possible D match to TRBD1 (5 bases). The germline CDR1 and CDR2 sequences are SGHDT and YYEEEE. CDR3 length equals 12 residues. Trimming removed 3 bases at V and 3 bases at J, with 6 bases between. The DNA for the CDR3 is TGTGCCAGCAGCTCCAGGGACTATGGCTACACCTTC. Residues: CASSSRDYGYTF.

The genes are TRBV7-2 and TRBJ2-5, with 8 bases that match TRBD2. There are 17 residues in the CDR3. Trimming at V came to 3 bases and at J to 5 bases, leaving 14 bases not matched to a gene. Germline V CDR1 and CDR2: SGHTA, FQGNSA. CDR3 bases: TGTGCCAGCAGCTTGGTTGGTAGCGGGAACCACCGGGAGACCCAGTACTTC. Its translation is CASSLVGSGNHRETQYF.

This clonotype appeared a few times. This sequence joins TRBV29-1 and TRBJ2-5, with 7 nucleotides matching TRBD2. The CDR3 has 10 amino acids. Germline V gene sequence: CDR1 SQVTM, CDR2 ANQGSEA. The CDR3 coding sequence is TGCGCTAGCGGCCAAGAGACCCAGTACTTC. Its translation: CASGQETQYF. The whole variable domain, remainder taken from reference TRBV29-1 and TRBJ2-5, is SAVISQKPSRDICQRGTSLTIQCQVDSQVTMMFWYRQQPGQSLTLIATANQGSEATYESGFVIDKFPISRPNLTFSTLTVSNMSPEDSSIYLCASGQETQYFGPGTRLLVL.

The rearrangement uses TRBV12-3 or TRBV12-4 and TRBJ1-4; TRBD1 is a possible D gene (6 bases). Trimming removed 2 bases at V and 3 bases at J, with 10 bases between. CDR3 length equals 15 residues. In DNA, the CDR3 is TGTGCCAGCAGTTTAAGGGGGGCGGCTAATGAAAAACTGTTTTTT. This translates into CASSLRGAANEKLFF.

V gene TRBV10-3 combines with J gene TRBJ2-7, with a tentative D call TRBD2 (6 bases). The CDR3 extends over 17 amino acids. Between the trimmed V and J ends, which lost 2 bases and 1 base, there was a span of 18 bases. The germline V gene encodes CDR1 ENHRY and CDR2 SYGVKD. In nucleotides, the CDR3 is TGTGCCATCAGTGAGCCAAGTAAGGTGGAGGGTTCCTACGAGCAGTACTTC. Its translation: CAISEPSKVEGSYEQYF.

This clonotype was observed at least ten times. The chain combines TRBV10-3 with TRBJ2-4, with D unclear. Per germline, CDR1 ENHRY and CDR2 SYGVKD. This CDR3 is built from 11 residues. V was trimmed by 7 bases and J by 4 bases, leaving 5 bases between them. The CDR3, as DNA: TGTGCCATCAATGGGAAAAACATTCAGTACTTC. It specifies CAINGKNIQYF.

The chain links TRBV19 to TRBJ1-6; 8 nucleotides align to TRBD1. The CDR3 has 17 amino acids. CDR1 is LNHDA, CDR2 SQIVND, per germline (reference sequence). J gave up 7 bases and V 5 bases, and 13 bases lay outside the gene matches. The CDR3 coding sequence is TGTGCCAGTAGTCCGGGACAGGTATCAATCGTCAATTCACCCCTCCACTTT. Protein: CASSPGQVSIVNSPLHF.

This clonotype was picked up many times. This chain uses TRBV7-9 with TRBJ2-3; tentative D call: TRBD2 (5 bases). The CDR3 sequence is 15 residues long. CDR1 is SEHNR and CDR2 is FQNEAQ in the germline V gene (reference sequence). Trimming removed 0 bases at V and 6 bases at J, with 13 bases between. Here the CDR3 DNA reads TGTGCCAGCAGCTTAGCTCTGCTACTAGGGGATACGCAGTATTTT. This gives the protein CASSLALLLGDTQYF. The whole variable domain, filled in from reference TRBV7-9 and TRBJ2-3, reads DTGVSQNPRHKITKRGQNVTFRCDPISEHNRLYWYRQTLGQGPEFLTYFQNEAQLEKSRLLSDRFSAERPKGSFSTLEIQRTEQGDSAMYLCASSLALLLGDTQYFGPGTRLTVL.

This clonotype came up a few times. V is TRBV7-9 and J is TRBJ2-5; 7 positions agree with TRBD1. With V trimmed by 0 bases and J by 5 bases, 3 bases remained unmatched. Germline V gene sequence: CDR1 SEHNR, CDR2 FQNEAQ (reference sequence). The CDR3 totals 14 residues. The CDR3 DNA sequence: TGTGCCAGCAGCTTAGCTGCCAGGGGGGAGACCCAGTACTTC. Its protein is CASSLAARGETQYF.

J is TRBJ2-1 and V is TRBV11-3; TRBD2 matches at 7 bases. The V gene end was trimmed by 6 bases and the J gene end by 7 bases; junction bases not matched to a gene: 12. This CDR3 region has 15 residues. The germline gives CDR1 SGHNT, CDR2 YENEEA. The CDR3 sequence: CASSPDKRGQNEQFF. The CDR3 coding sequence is TGTGCCAGCAGTCCTGATAAGCGGGGTCAGAATGAGCAGTTCTTC. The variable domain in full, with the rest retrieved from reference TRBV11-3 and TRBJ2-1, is EAGVVQSPRYKIIEKKQPVAFWCNPISGHNTLYWYLQNLGQGPELLIRYENEEAVDDSQLPKDRFSAERLKGVDSTLKIQPAELGDSAVYLCASSPDKRGQNEQFFGPGTRLTVL.

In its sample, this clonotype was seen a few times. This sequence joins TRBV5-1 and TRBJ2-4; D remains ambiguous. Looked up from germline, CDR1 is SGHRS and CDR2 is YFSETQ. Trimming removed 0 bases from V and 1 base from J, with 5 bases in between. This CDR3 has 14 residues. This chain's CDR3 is CASSLGAAKNIQYF. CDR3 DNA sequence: TGCGCCAGCAGCTTGGGCGCGGCCAAAAACATTCAGTACTTC.